Sequencing of this T cell receptor (beta chain) was carried out in a study of PD-L1 blockade in urothelial cancer. CDR1 and CDR2 from the germline V gene are LNHDA and SQIVND (reference sequence). V shed 10 bases and J shed 7 bases, with 17 bases lying between them. The CDR3 has 14 residues. Clones were read by immunoSEQ multiplex PCR, and TCRdb kept only the in-frame ones, dropping some. The table has 50,000 to 55,000 clones, 70% to 90% seen once; the top ten hold under 2.5%. Time point of the sample: peripheral blood 6 weeks after treatment start. The chain carries TRBV19 and TRBJ1-6, with D perhaps matching TRBD1 (6 bases). The source was PBMCs, collected around atezolizumab (anti-PD-L1) treatment. The sequence derives from a man in his fifties or sixties with urothelial cancer. The CDR3 spells CATNPGHTNSPLHF. CDR3 DNA sequence: TGTGCCACCAATCCGGGACACACAAATTCACCCCTCCACTTT.